A selection of T cell receptor beta chains follows, all from one sample in a study of blood T cells in healthy people across ages. TCRdb ran MiXCR on the 5' RACE reads and lists one entry per CDR3 protein. The sample contains some 710,000 distinct CDR3 sequences, 35% to 60% of which appear only once. Sequencing was carried out using blood. Receptors were obtained from a man older than 75 in good health. Each CDR3 is given with its conserved first and last residue. The D gene is left open where the match is weak. Clone sizes are given selectively: once, few, many, or a class where the clone is expanded.

d_call,clone_size,v_call,j_call,cdr3_nt,cdr3_aa
NA,NA,TRBV21-1,TRBJ2-1,TGTGCCAGCAGCAAAGCGTCAAAGTTGGGGTCCCACAATGAGCAGTTCTTC,CASSKASKLGSHNEQFF
TRBD2,NA,TRBV20-1,TRBJ2-5,TGCAGTGCTAGACCCTGGACTAGCGGAGCACAAGAGACCCAGTACTTC,CSARPWTSGAQETQYF
NA,NA,TRBV10-3,TRBJ2-3,TGTGCCATCAGGCCACAGACTAATTCAGATACGCAGTATTTT,CAIRPQTNSDTQYF
TRBD1,NA,TRBV20-1,TRBJ2-7,TGCAGTGCTACCCGGGACAGGGGCTACAATGAGCAGTACTTC,CSATRDRGYNEQYF
NA,many,TRBV29-1,TRBJ2-1,TGCAGCGTTGAACAGACGAGCTCCTACAATGAGCAGTTCTTC,CSVEQTSSYNEQFF
NA,few,TRBV7-9,TRBJ2-3,TGTGCCAGCAGCCCTACCCTATCCACAGATACGCAGTATTTT,CASSPTLSTDTQYF
TRBD1,NA,TRBV11-2,TRBJ2-5,TGTGCCAGCAGCTCGGGACAGGGATATGGAGAGACCCAGTACTTC,CASSSGQGYGETQYF
NA,NA,TRBV28,TRBJ2-6,TGTGCCAGCAGCCCTTCGGGGTCTGGGGCCAACGCCCTGACTTTC,CASSPSGSGANALTF
NA,NA,TRBV14,TRBJ2-5,TGTGCCAGCAGCCAAGATACCGCGAGGATAGAGCAGTACTTC,CASSQDTARIEQYF
TRBD2,few,TRBV28,TRBJ2-1,TGTGCCAGCAGTTTAAACGGGGGGGCTAGTGATGAGCAGTTCTTC,CASSLNGGASDEQFF
NA,NA,TRBV11-3,TRBJ2-1,TGTGCCAGCAGCTCAACCCGGGGCAGTGGGGGTAGGACCTACAATGAGCAGTTCTTC,CASSSTRGSGGRTYNEQFF
TRBD2,NA,TRBV5-1,TRBJ2-3,TGCGCCAGCAGCTCTTTTGCGCGGGGGGGCCACGCAGATACGCAGTATTTT,CASSSFARGGHADTQYF
NA,few,TRBV9,TRBJ2-1,TGTGCCAGCAGCGTAGGTGAGGCCCCCTACAATGAGCAGTTCTTC,CASSVGEAPYNEQFF
NA,NA,TRBV5-1,TRBJ2-5,TGCGCCAGCAGCTCGGACGGCGTACAAGAGGCCCAGTACTTC,CASSSDGVQEAQYF
NA,few,TRBV12-3/TRBV12-4,TRBJ2-7,TGTGCCAGCAGCGCATTTGGGGACCTTAATGAGCAGTACTTC,CASSAFGDLNEQYF
TRBD2,many,TRBV5-6,TRBJ2-5,TGTGCCAGCAGCCCGACTAGCGCCTTGCGGGAGACCCAGTACTTC,CASSPTSALRETQYF
TRBD2,NA,TRBV5-1,TRBJ2-7,TGCGCCAGCAGCTCTCTAGCGGGAGTAAACGAGCAGTACTTC,CASSSLAGVNEQYF